This T cell receptor beta chain derives from a study of T-cell memory formation after mild COVID-19. The wider study: Largely, TCR clusters stayed within a single donor. Study-wide findings and caveats: Specificity for SARS-CoV-2 was not confirmed among the second-wave clones peaking on day 37.

In this sample, this clonotype turned up a few times. The antigen is not known. The germline gives CDR1 SGHRS, CDR2 YFSETQ. The V and J ends lost 3 bases and 6 bases respectively, with 9 bases between them. The CDR3 is 12 amino acids. A single record per CDR3 protein comes from TCRdb applying MiXCR to the 5' RACE reads. The sample lists 100,000 to 140,000 distinct CDR3 sequences; over 13% were seen once. The sequence came from a man between 18 and 35 years old who had mild COVID-19 (a few samples of this study predate the infection). Cell type and time point are not known. The sequenced material came from PBMCs or a T cell subset sorted from them (not recorded which). V gene TRBV5-1 combines with J gene TRBJ1-1; D unclear. The CDR3 nucleotides read TGCGCCAGCAGCTGGTCGGGCTCTGAAGCTTTCTTT. Protein product: CASSWSGSEAFF.